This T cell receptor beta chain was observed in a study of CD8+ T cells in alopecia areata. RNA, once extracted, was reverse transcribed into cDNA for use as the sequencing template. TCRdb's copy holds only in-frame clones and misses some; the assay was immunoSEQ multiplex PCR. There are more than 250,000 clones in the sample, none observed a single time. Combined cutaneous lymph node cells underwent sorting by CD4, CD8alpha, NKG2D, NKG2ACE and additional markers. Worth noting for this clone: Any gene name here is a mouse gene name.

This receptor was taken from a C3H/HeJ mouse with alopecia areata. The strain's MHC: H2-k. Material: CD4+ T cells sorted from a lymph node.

CDR3 region: CTCSARDRANSDYTF. CDR3 bases read: TGCACCTGCAGTGCGAGGGACAGGGCAAACTCC. The rearrangement links TRBV1 to TRBJ1-2; 9 bases map to TRBD1. The read ends 4 residues before the CDR3 terminus; that terminus is restored from the germline J gene. This CDR3 region has 15 residues. The junction had 2 bases not matched to a gene; V was cut back by 3 bases and J by 0 bases. Germline CDR1 NSQYPW, CDR2 LRSPGD (reference sequence).